This T cell receptor beta chain was obtained from a study of graft-versus-host responses after intestinal transplantation. About the research overall: Induction with anti-thymocyte globulin, then tacrolimus and steroids for roughly three years, was given to all recipients.

Measured with immunoSEQ multiplex PCR; TCRdb has only the in-frame clones, and not every one. The data hold 86,000 or so clones, with just over 90% observed a single time. Worth noting for this clone: The antigen is undetermined.

Study conclusions and caveats: Recipient marrow harbored GvH clones, some of which surfaced first in ileum or blood. Clonal ratios of graft-versus-host to host-versus-graft in allografts were high for patients exhibiting graft-donor T cell macrochimerism. With peak circulating GvH clone levels came an association with early post-transplant HvG declines.

V lost 3 bases and J lost 3, with 7 bases in between. Per the germline V gene, CDR1 is SGHTA and CDR2 is FQGTGA. The CDR3 length is 13 residues. Here the sequenced sample was unstimulated CD8+ T cells sorted from spleen or lymph node cells, taken before intestinal transplant. This TCR was recovered from a human donor who received an intestinal transplant. V gene TRBV7-3 combines with J gene TRBJ2-3; D unresolved. Here the CDR3 reads CASSLRPTDTQYF. Written as DNA, the CDR3 is TGTGCCAGCAGCTTGCGGCCGACAGATACGCAGTATTTT.